These T cell receptor beta chains were read from a single sample in a study of T cell repertoires in cytomegalovirus infection. Antigen specificity for these receptors is unknown. MiXCR was run by TCRdb on the reads, yielding one entry per CDR3 protein. The sample records about 830,000 distinct CDR3 sequences, roughly 33% being singletons. This specimen was cultured CD8+ T cells from PBMCs, taken from culture after CMV antigen stimulation. Receptors originate from a human donor in good health (CMV status not recorded). Some clones in this sample may be carry-over from other donors' samples. Each CDR3 is given with its conserved first and last residue. The D gene is left open where the match is weak. Clone size is shown for a subset of rows, as once, few, many or a class of expanded clone.

clone size | D gene | J gene | V gene | CDR3 DNA | CDR3 protein
- | - | TRBJ2-5 | TRBV5-6 | TGTGCCAGCAGCTCGGACAGTCGAGCGGAGACCCAGTACTTC | CASSSDSRAETQYF
few | TRBD1 | TRBJ1-2 | TRBV27 | TGTGCCAGCAGTCCCGGACAGGGGCATGGCTACACCTTC | CASSPGQGHGYTF
- | TRBD1 | TRBJ1-2 | TRBV28 | TGTGCCAGCAGTCCATGGGACAGGCCCTTTTCGCACTATGGCTACACCTTC | CASSPWDRPFSHYGYTF
- | - | TRBJ2-1 | TRBV6-2/TRBV6-3 | TGTGCCAGCAGTGGGGATTTCAATGAGCAGTTCTTC | CASSGDFNEQFF
few | TRBD1 | TRBJ2-2 | TRBV11-2 | TGTGCCAGCAGCTTAGGTCCCCGGGACAGGGTCACCGGGGAGCTGTTTTTT | CASSLGPRDRVTGELFF
few | - | TRBJ1-6 | TRBV28 | TGTGCCAGCAGTTTAGAATTCTCCTATAATTCACCCCTCCACTTT | CASSLEFSYNSPLHF
- | - | TRBJ2-3 | TRBV10-3 | TGTGCCATCAGTGAAGAGGTCAGGGGAAATACGCAGTATTTT | CAISEEVRGNTQYF
- | TRBD2 | TRBJ2-1 | TRBV5-6 | TGTGCCAGCAGCTTGAGTTTCTTGCGGGGGGGCGCCTACAATGAGCAGTTCTTC | CASSLSFLRGGAYNEQFF
- | TRBD1 | TRBJ1-1 | TRBV6-6 | TGTGCCAGCAGTTTCACAGGGGGAAAACGAACTGAAGCTTTCTTT | CASSFTGGKRTEAFF
- | TRBD1 | TRBJ2-3 | TRBV24-1 | TGTGCCACCAGTGATTCCAAGGGACAGGGCACAGATACGCAGTATTTT | CATSDSKGQGTDTQYF
many | - | TRBJ1-1 | TRBV5-6 | TGTGCCAGCAGCTTAGTTGGGAGGAACACTGAAGCTTTCTTT | CASSLVGRNTEAFF
many | TRBD1 | TRBJ1-1 | TRBV12-5 | TGTGCTAGTGTCCTCTCCCCCGGGACAGTGCAGATGAACACTGAAGCTTTCTTT | CASVLSPGTVQMNTEAFF
- | - | TRBJ1-1 | TRBV7-3 | TGTGCCAGCAGCTTAATCCGGAAGAAGAACACTGAAGCTTTCTTT | CASSLIRKKNTEAFF
few | - | TRBJ2-1 | TRBV19 | TGTGCCAGTAGTAATCGGCCCCTGGATGAGCAGTTCTTC | CASSNRPLDEQFF
few | - | TRBJ2-3 | TRBV7-2 | TGTGCCAGCAGCTTAACGGGGGGCCCCGCAGATACGCAGTATTTT | CASSLTGGPADTQYF
- | TRBD1 | TRBJ2-1 | TRBV27 | TGTGCCAGCAGTTTGGGGACAGGGCCCGGTTTTGAGCAGTTCTTC | CASSLGTGPGFEQFF
many | - | TRBJ1-3 | TRBV7-2 | TGTGCCAGCAGCCCATCCTCATTACAGGACCGCTCTGGAAACACCATATATTTT | CASSPSSLQDRSGNTIYF
- | TRBD1 | TRBJ2-3 | TRBV5-5 | TGTGCCAGCAGCAACAGGGACCAGTGGCGGACAGGCTCTAGCACAGATACGCAGTATTTT | CASSNRDQWRTGSSTDTQYF
few | TRBD2 | TRBJ2-3 | TRBV6-5 | TGTGCCAGCGGCCCCCTGGTGACAGCGGGGGGGCGGGATACGCAGTATTTT | CASGPLVTAGGRDTQYF
- | - | TRBJ1-1 | TRBV5-3 | TGTGCCAGCCAGGGGTTGGACACTGAAGCTTTCTTT | CASQGLDTEAFF
many | - | TRBJ2-1 | TRBV7-8 | TGTGCCAGCAGCTTATTGAGAGCGATCTACAATGAGCAGTTCTTC | CASSLLRAIYNEQFF
- | - | TRBJ2-3 | TRBV6-2/TRBV6-3 | TGTGCCAGCAGTTACCAAGGAACAGATACGCAGTATTTT | CASSYQGTDTQYF
- | - | TRBJ2-7 | TRBV11-2 | TGTGCCAGCAGCTTGGCAGGGCGTCCCTACGAGCAGTACTTC | CASSLAGRPYEQYF
many | - | TRBJ1-1 | TRBV6-2/TRBV6-3 | TGTGCCAGCATTTCCGGCACTGAAGCTTTCTTT | CASISGTEAFF
- | - | TRBJ1-1 | TRBV4-1 | TGCACCAGCAGCCAAAATGGTAGGAGAGGGGCCGTCTTGAACACTGAAGCTTTCTTT | CTSSQNGRRGAVLNTEAFF
- | - | TRBJ2-3 | TRBV3-1 | TGTGCCAGCAGCCAAAGGTTAGCAGGGAGGCTCACAGATACGCAGTATTTT | CASSQRLAGRLTDTQYF
- | TRBD2 | TRBJ2-6 | TRBV10-3 | TGTGCCATCAGAGAGTCACTAGCGGGCTCTGGGGCCAACGTCCTGACTTTC | CAIRESLAGSGANVLTF
few | - | TRBJ1-2 | TRBV7-6 | TGTGCCAGCAGCTTGGGGCAGGTTCTCGGCTACACCTTC | CASSLGQVLGYTF
few | TRBD2 | TRBJ2-1 | TRBV11-1 | TGTGCCAGCAGCCGTAGCGGGGGGGCCACCGATGAGCAGTTCTTC | CASSRSGGATDEQFF
- | - | TRBJ2-1 | TRBV6-2/TRBV6-3 | TGTGCCAGCATGGACCGGGTCTATGAGCAGTTCTTC | CASMDRVYEQFF
few | TRBD1 | TRBJ1-5 | TRBV7-8 | TGTGCCAGCAGCTTACCCCCGATGGACAGGGGACTCCAGCCCCAGCATTTT | CASSLPPMDRGLQPQHF
- | - | TRBJ1-5 | TRBV28 | TGTGCCAGCGGCTACCACATTAGCAATCAGCCCCAGCATTTT | CASGYHISNQPQHF
- | TRBD1 | TRBJ1-5 | TRBV2 | TGTGCCAGCAGTGTTTGGGGGACAGGGAGCAATCAGCCCCAGCATTTT | CASSVWGTGSNQPQHF
- | - | TRBJ2-1 | TRBV4-1 | TGCGCCAGCAGCCAAGTCGGTACAGGTTGGCAGTTCTTC | CASSQVGTGWQFF
- | - | TRBJ1-2 | TRBV24-1 | TGTGCCACCAGTGACCAGGACGGCGATGGCTACACCTTC | CATSDQDGDGYTF
many | - | TRBJ2-5 | TRBV24-1 | TGTGCCACCGCCTCCAGTCCCCAAGAGACCCAGTACTTC | CATASSPQETQYF
few | - | TRBJ1-1 | TRBV7-8 | TGTGCCAGCAGCTTCCCATGGGACGAGGACACTGAAGCTTTCTTT | CASSFPWDEDTEAFF
few | TRBD2 | TRBJ2-1 | TRBV7-3 | TGTGCCAGCAGCTCCCTCCCTAGCGGGGGGGCAAACAATGAGCAGTTCTTC | CASSSLPSGGANNEQFF
- | - | TRBJ2-2 | TRBV13 | TGTGCCAGCAGCCTTCAGAACGGGGGGCCTGTGACCGGGGAGCTGTTTTTT | CASSLQNGGPVTGELFF
- | TRBD2 | TRBJ2-1 | TRBV28 | TGTGCCAGCAGTTCCATACTAGCGGGGGGTTTTGAGCAGTTCTTC | CASSSILAGGFEQFF
- | - | TRBJ1-2 | TRBV7-6 | TGTGCCAGCAGCTTAGGGTCTGGGGGAGCATCCTATGGCTACACCTTC | CASSLGSGGASYGYTF
- | - | TRBJ1-4 | TRBV6-1 | TGTGCCAGCAGTGAATGGCGAGGGGTGGGCGAAAAACTGTTTTTT | CASSEWRGVGEKLFF
few | - | TRBJ2-1 | TRBV11-2 | TGTGCCAGCAGCGGGGGGCTCGGTGAGCAGTTCTTC | CASSGGLGEQFF
few | - | TRBJ2-2 | TRBV6-2/TRBV6-3 | TGTGCCAGCAGTCAACAGGCAACAACACGTTACACCGGGGAGCTGTTTTTT | CASSQQATTRYTGELFF
- | - | TRBJ1-5 | TRBV7-8 | TGTGCCAGCAGCTTAGCGCTTTCGGGGTGGGAGCCCCAGCATTTT | CASSLALSGWEPQHF
- | - | TRBJ2-3 | TRBV10-1 | TGCGCCAGCAGTGAAAAGGGACGCACAGATACGCAGTATTTT | CASSEKGRTDTQYF
- | TRBD1 | TRBJ2-1 | TRBV7-9 | TGTGCCAGCAGCTCTCAGGGGGCGGACAATGAGCAGTTCTTC | CASSSQGADNEQFF
many | - | TRBJ1-5 | TRBV12-3/TRBV12-4 | TGTGCCAGCAGCTCTGGACTCAACGGGGGTCAGCCCCAGCATTTT | CASSSGLNGGQPQHF
many | TRBD1 | TRBJ1-2 | TRBV7-2 | TGTGCCAGCAGCTGGTCGGGACAGAATGGCTACACCTTC | CASSWSGQNGYTF
- | - | TRBJ1-1 | TRBV6-2/TRBV6-3 | TGTGCCAGCAGTGCGTGGACTGAAGCTTTCTTT | CASSAWTEAFF
few | - | TRBJ2-5 | TRBV6-1 | TGTGCCAGCCGAGGGGTCCAAGAGACCCAGTACTTC | CASRGVQETQYF
few | - | TRBJ1-1 | TRBV6-5 | TGTGCCAGCAGTTACGGCAGGAACGCTGAAGCTTTCTTT | CASSYGRNAEAFF
many | - | TRBJ2-2 | TRBV7-8 | TGTGCCAGCAGGACAGGCGGGGAGCTGTTTTTT | CASRTGGELFF
- | TRBD1 | TRBJ1-1 | TRBV25-1 | TGTGCCAGCAGTGGGACAGGGATGGTCACTGAAGCTTTCTTT | CASSGTGMVTEAFF
- | TRBD2 | TRBJ2-1 | TRBV5-6 | TGTGCCAGCAGAAAAGCGGGGGTGAATGAGCAGTTCTTC | CASRKAGVNEQFF